The clone carrying this T cell receptor beta chain was seen a few times. Its target is not known. The entry originates in a study of early T cells in non-severe SARS-CoV-2 infection. Study at large: The input, bulk RNA from unsorted whole blood, was sequenced, and chains were unpaired.

V lost 4 bases, J lost 7 bases, and 4 bases stayed unmatched. CDR1 SGHTA and CDR2 FQGNSA come from the germline V gene. The CDR3 is 13 residues long. General observations from the study: CD4 and private specificities were missed by VDJdb matching, which favored anti-spike CD8 responses.

Individually, cDNA molecules had unique molecular identifiers attached to them. MiXCR, applied by TCRdb to the 5' RACE reads, yields one record per CDR3 protein. The sample carries about 64,000 distinct CDR3 sequences, 8.8% recorded once. The material was whole blood, obtained at baseline. The clonotype comes from an adult who was a healthcare worker with PCR-confirmed SARS-CoV-2 infection or an uninfected control (not recorded which). The chain has TRBV7-2 and TRBJ1-5; 7 bases line up with TRBD1. The CDR3 nucleotides read TGTGCCAGCAGCTCTCGACAGGGACAGCCCCAGCATTTT. Protein product: CASSSRQGQPQHF.